The 26 T cell receptor beta chains in this list originate from one sample, sequenced in a study of blood T cell repertoires in COVID-19 (dated by TCRdb to between 2020 and 2021). Library prep was done by the immunoSEQ multiplex PCR assay. The source is immuneACCESS, and TCRdb retained only in-frame sequences with V and J called. Part of the clones is not carried over; for the studies checked, unresolved V genes explain less than half of this, and the remainder is unexplained. The sample contains about 59,000 clones, around 79% of them found a single time. Approximately 15% of the sample is in the top ten clones. Sequencing was carried out using peripheral blood. Source of these receptors: a woman aged 70-85 years with acute or convalescent COVID-19.

The chain couples TRBV12-3 or TRBV12-4 to TRBJ1-1; possibly TRBD1 for D (5 bases). V lost 6 bases to trimming and J lost 8 bases, with 16 bases between them. This CDR3 region has 13 residues. CDR3 nucleotide sequence: TGTGCCAGCAGCCTTCAGGGAAGTAGCGAAGCTTTCTTT. It encodes CASSLQGSSEAFF.

This clone was detected only a few times. The genes are TRBV5-1 and TRBJ1-1, with no clear D. Germline-derived CDR1 and CDR2 are SGHRS and YFSETQ. The CDR3 length is 13 residues. V gave up 0 bases and J gave up 0 bases, with 3 bases separating them. CDR3 nucleotides: TGCGCCAGCAGCTTGGATATGAACACTGAAGCTTTCTTT. Amino acids: CASSLDMNTEAFF. Filled out from reference TRBV5-1 and TRBJ1-1, the complete variable domain reads KAGVTQTPRYLIKTRGQQVTLSCSPISGHRSVSWYQQTPGQGLQFLFEYFSETQRNKGNFPGRFSGRQFSNSRSEMNVSTLELGDSALYLCASSLDMNTEAFFGQGTRLTVV.

The rearrangement links TRBV4-1 to TRBJ2-3; D gene uncertain. Germline V gives CDR1 MGHRA, CDR2 YSYEKL. This CDR3 comprises 14 residues. V lost 4 bases and J lost 2, with 10 bases in between. The DNA of the CDR3 is TGCGCCAGCAGCCTCGGGTACTTCACAGATACGCAGTATTTT. It codes for CASSLGYFTDTQYF.

This clone was counted only a few times. The chain uses TRBV5-1 and TRBJ2-2; no firm D call. Germline values: CDR1 SGHRS, CDR2 YFSETQ. The CDR3 has 16 amino acids. Trimming shortened V by 2 bases and J by 0 bases, and 11 bases separated the two germline ends. The CDR3 sequence is CASSFRTGPNTGELFF. CDR3 in DNA: TGCGCCAGCAGCTTCCGAACGGGTCCGAACACCGGGGAGCTGTTTTTT.

This rearrangement joins TRBV5-6 to TRBJ1-2, with no clear D. CDR1 and CDR2 from the germline V gene are SGHDT and YYEEEE. Trimming took off 4 bases at V and 4 bases at J, with 11 bases between the two ends. This CDR3 comprises 13 residues. The DNA of the CDR3 is TGTGCCAGCAGCCCGATCAGAAGCTATGGCTACACCTTC. Protein product: CASSPIRSYGYTF.

The genes are TRBV20-1 and TRBJ2-6; no clear D. Per germline, CDR1 DFQATT and CDR2 SNEGSKA (reference sequence). The CDR3 is made up of 14 amino acids. With 3 bases removed from V and 0 bases from J, the gap between germline ends came to 6 bases. In DNA, the CDR3 is TGCAGTGCTAGTCTAAGCTCTGGGGCCAACGTCCTGACTTTC. It is translated as CSASLSSGANVLTF.

This chain links TRBV6-5 with TRBJ2-7; a weak D match, TRBD1 (6 bases). This CDR3 region has 15 residues. CDR1 is MNHEY, CDR2 SVGAGI, per germline. V lost 3 bases to trimming and J lost 2 bases, with 14 bases between them. CDR3 region: CASSYSMGAAYEQYF. CDR3 nucleotide sequence: TGTGCCAGCAGTTATTCGATGGGGGCTGCCTACGAGCAGTACTTC.

The CDR3 here is CASSLVRDRALYGYTF. The DNA of the CDR3 is TGTGCCAGCAGCTTAGTCCGGGACAGGGCGCTTTATGGCTACACCTTC. The J gene is TRBJ1-2, the V gene TRBV7-9; TRBD1 matches 9 bases. The junction had 8 bases not matched to a gene; V was cut back by 1 base and J by 5 bases. Germline CDR1 and CDR2: SEHNR and FQNEAQ (reference sequence). There are 16 residues in the CDR3.

The V call is TRBV18, the J call TRBJ1-2; D not certain. The CDR3 spans 17 residues. Germline V CDR1 and CDR2: KGHSH, LQKENI. The V and J ends lost 5 bases and 7 bases respectively, with 26 bases between them. CDR3 in amino acids: CASSVAPGVGGIGGYTF. DNA of the CDR3: TGTGCCAGCTCAGTTGCCCCCGGGGTAGGCGGGATCGGTGGCTACACCTTC.

The gene calls are TRBV9 and TRBJ2-3, with D tentatively TRBD2 (7 bases). Trimming left V 0 bases short and J 5 bases short, with 13 bases between. Germline V lookup: CDR1 SGDLS, CDR2 YYNGEE. The CDR3 totals 15 residues. CDR3 sequence: CASSVGGGQVDTQYF. DNA for the CDR3: TGTGCCAGCAGCGTAGGGGGGGGGCAGGTAGATACGCAGTATTTT. Complete variable domain (other parts from reference TRBV9 and TRBJ2-3): DSGVTQTPKHLITATGQRVTLRCSPRSGDLSVYWYQQSLDQGLQFLIQYYNGEERAKGNILERFSAQQFPDLHSELNLSSLELGDSALYFCASSVGGGQVDTQYFGPGTRLTVL.

This clone came up a few times. V usage is TRBV18 and J usage is TRBJ1-2; 7 nucleotides align to TRBD1. There are 14 residues in the CDR3. Trimming took 3 bases from V and 7 from J; bases not matched to a gene: 8. Germline V gene data show CDR1 as KGHSH and CDR2 as LQKENI. The CDR3 DNA follows: TGTGCCAGCTCACCCGGACAGGTCCAGGGTGGCTACACCTTC. It specifies CASSPGQVQGGYTF.

This chain uses TRBV5-1 with TRBJ1-2; perhaps TRBD1 as D (5 bases). The CDR3 is made up of 13 amino acids. Germline V gene lookup returns CDR1 SGHRS and CDR2 YFSETQ. Trimming removed 0 bases from V and 6 bases from J, with 9 bases in between. The CDR3 protein is CASSLVSDNGYTF. For the CDR3, the DNA is TGCGCCAGCAGCTTGGTGTCGGACAATGGCTACACCTTC.

This clone turned up a few times. The chain recombines TRBV7-2 with TRBJ2-2, with D possibly matching TRBD1 (5 bases). Trimming cost V 5 bases and J 5 bases, with 9 bases left between them. Germline V CDR1 and CDR2: SGHTA, FQGNSA. This CDR3 contains 13 residues. The CDR3 DNA reads TGTGCCAGCAGCCAAACAGGAACCGGGGAGCTGTTTTTT. Protein product: CASSQTGTGELFF.

Here the CDR3 DNA reads TGTGCCAGCAGTTTGGGTTCGGGGGGAGTAAGATACAATGAGCAGTTCTTC. The encoded protein is CASSLGSGGVRYNEQFF. The V gene is TRBV27, the J gene TRBJ2-1; 7 positions agree with TRBD2. J was trimmed by 4 bases and V by 3 bases; bases with no gene match: 12. The CDR3 runs 17 residues. CDR1 and CDR2 (germline): MNHEY, SMNVEV (reference sequence).

V usage is TRBV9 and J usage is TRBJ2-2, with TRBD1 matching over 9 bases. J was trimmed by 3 bases and V by 0 bases; bases with no gene match: 3. Germline CDR1 is SGDLS and CDR2 is YYNGEE. This CDR3 has 16 residues. The CDR3 loop reads CASSVGQGGYTGELFF. As DNA, the CDR3 is TGTGCCAGCAGCGTAGGACAGGGGGGCTACACCGGGGAGCTGTTTTTT.

V and J are TRBV7-6 and TRBJ2-7; D is undetermined. This CDR3 region has 15 residues. V lost 1 base and J 3 bases, leaving 13 bases between the germline ends. Germline CDR1 reads SGHVS; CDR2 reads FNYEAQ. The CDR3 sequence is CASSLESKAYYEQYF. The CDR3, as DNA: TGTGCCAGCAGCTTAGAGAGTAAAGCATACTACGAGCAGTACTTC.

The chain joins TRBV21-1 to TRBJ1-2. TRBV21-1 is a pseudogene locus. This CDR3 has 17 residues. The CDR3: CASSKRLGLGGPTGYAF. The CDR3 DNA reads as TGTGCCAGCAGCAAACGTCTTGGACTTGGAGGGCCGACGGGCTACGCCTTC.

This clone occurred once. The CDR3: CASTPARGTQYF. DNA of the CDR3: TGCGCCAGCACCCCCGCGCGGGGGACCCAGTACTTC. This chain uses TRBV10-2 with TRBJ2-5; tentative D call: TRBD2 (6 bases). V was pared by 7 bases and J by 7 bases, with 13 bases between. CDR1 and CDR2 from the germline V gene are WSHSY and SAAADI. CDR3 length equals 12 residues.

V gene TRBV5-1 combines with J gene TRBJ1-4, with 7 bases lining up with TRBD1. The V gene's germline CDR1 is SGHRS and CDR2 YFSETQ. V dropped 7 bases and J dropped 7; count of bases not matched to a gene: 10. The CDR3 consists of 14 residues. This CDR3 reads CASAITGVTEKLFF. The CDR3 region has the DNA TGCGCCAGCGCTATAACAGGGGTGACTGAAAAACTGTTTTTT.

This clone appeared a single time. V and J are TRBV29-1 and TRBJ1-2, with D possibly matching TRBD1 (5 bases). Germline CDR1 and CDR2: SQVTM and ANQGSEA. The CDR3 is 12 amino acids. V lost 4 bases and J 5 bases, leaving 11 bases between the germline ends. This CDR3 is CSVGTPNYGYTF. In nucleotides, the CDR3 is TGCAGCGTTGGGACACCCAATTATGGCTACACCTTC.

J is TRBJ1-1 and V is TRBV7-9, with D possibly TRBD1 on 5 matching bases. There are 15 residues in the CDR3. CDR1 is SEHNR, CDR2 FQNEAQ, per germline (reference sequence). V was pared by 1 base and J by 6 bases, with 15 bases between. The CDR3 DNA reads TGTGCCAGCAGCTTAGAGGCGACTAGCAGGGCTGAAGCTTTCTTT. It codes for CASSLEATSRAEAFF.

The chain carries TRBV29-1 and TRBJ2-1, with TRBD2 matching 10 bases. The CDR3 consists of 19 residues. V was pared by 8 bases and J by 0 bases, with 19 bases of the junction left unmatched. CDR1 and CDR2 (germline): SQVTM, ANQGSEA. This CDR3 is CSFRQGFGLAGVSYNEQFF. The CDR3 region has the DNA TGCAGCTTCCGACAGGGTTTCGGTCTAGCGGGGGTCTCCTACAATGAGCAGTTCTTC.

This clone was picked up many times. The J gene is TRBJ1-1, the V gene TRBV6-5, with D possibly TRBD1 on 5 matching bases. CDR3 length equals 14 residues. The germline gives CDR1 MNHEY, CDR2 SVGAGI. Trimming took off 2 bases at V and 6 bases at J, with 13 bases between the two ends. CDR3 DNA: TGTGCCAGCAGTTACGTGGCAGGGAGGGCTGAAGCTTTCTTT. Protein: CASSYVAGRAEAFF.

The V call is TRBV5-1, the J call TRBJ2-7; D might be TRBD1 (5 bases). The CDR3 contains 15 residues. Germline V CDR1 and CDR2: SGHRS, YFSETQ. Trimming pared 1 base from V and 0 bases from J, leaving 11 bases between. The DNA for the CDR3 is TGCGCCAGCAGCTTGACAGGTCTTTACTCCTACGAGCAGTACTTC. It encodes CASSLTGLYSYEQYF.

This clone was seen more than once but under ten times. This sequence joins TRBV3-1 (or the pseudogene TRBV3-2) and TRBJ2-3; 7 bases map to TRBD2. Germline CDR1 LGHDT, CDR2 YNNKEL (reference sequence). The J segment lost 6 bases and the V segment lost 0 bases, leaving 6 bases of the junction unmatched. CDR3 size: 15 residues. The CDR3 protein is CASSQDGRGRDTQYF. CDR3 DNA: TGTGCCAGCAGCCAAGATGGGCGGGGGAGGGATACGCAGTATTTT.

V is TRBV12-5 and J is TRBJ2-3, with D unresolved. Germline V CDR1 and CDR2: LGHNT, FRNRAP. This CDR3 contains 12 residues. V was cut by 3 bases and J by 2 bases, with 3 bases left in between. CDR3 loop: CASGFNTDTQYF. The CDR3 region has the DNA TGTGCTAGTGGTTTTAACACAGATACGCAGTATTTT.